The 24 T cell receptor beta chains reported below all come from one sample, sequenced in a study of T cell changes during pregnancy in multiple sclerosis. Sequencing was performed with immunoSEQ multiplex PCR; in TCRdb, only in-frame clones are kept and a portion is missing. The table shows under 45,000 clones, with around 89% occurring only once. Source: CD4+ T cells from peripheral blood mononuclear cells, taken in the second trimester of pregnancy. These receptors all come from a female donor with multiple sclerosis, enrolled in a pregnancy study.

The V gene is TRBV29-1, the J gene TRBJ2-7; possibly TRBD1 for D (6 bases). V lost 3 bases, J lost 11 bases, and 23 bases lay in between. Per the germline V gene, CDR1 is SQVTM and CDR2 is ANQGSEA. This CDR3 comprises 14 residues. The CDR3 sequence is CSVDWRQAIAGEYF. The CDR3 DNA follows: TGCAGCGTTGATTGGCGACAGGCTATCGCCGGGGAGTACTTC.

This chain uses TRBV6-1 with TRBJ2-3, with 8 bases matching TRBD1. J was trimmed by 4 bases and V by 6 bases; bases with no gene match: 6. CDR3 size: 14 residues. Germline V gives CDR1 MNHNS, CDR2 SASEGT. In DNA, the CDR3 is TGTGCCAGCAGCAGGTCAGGGGGCTCAGATACGCAGTATTTT. As protein: CASSRSGGSDTQYF.

The CDR3 DNA reads as TGTGCCTGGGGGGGGAGGGGCGGCGGCTACACCTTC. It codes for CAWGGRGGGYTF. This chain connects TRBV30 to TRBJ1-2; D is possibly TRBD1 (5 bases). This CDR3 spans 12 amino acids. CDR1 GTSNPN and CDR2 SVGIG come from the germline V gene (reference sequence). V was pared by 5 bases and J by 8 bases, with 15 bases between.

V and J are TRBV6-6 and TRBJ1-4, with D perhaps matching TRBD1 (5 bases). CDR3 length equals 13 residues. Germline CDR1 MNHNY, CDR2 SVGAGI (reference sequence). Deletions cut 6 bases from V and 8 bases from J, with 13 bases between. As DNA, the CDR3 is TGTGCCAGCAGAGACAGTGCAAGAGAAAAACTGTTTTTT. This gives the protein CASRDSAREKLFF.

This clone has a single count. The chain has TRBV5-4 and TRBJ2-7, with D tentatively TRBD1 (5 bases). CDR1 and CDR2 (germline): SGHNT, YYREEE (reference sequence). This CDR3 spans 17 amino acids. The V end lost 0 bases, the J end lost 3 bases, and 19 bases lay between the germline ends. The CDR3 region is CASSLGSGLGHLYEQYF. Here the CDR3 DNA reads TGTGCCAGCAGCTTGGGTTCTGGTCTAGGACATCTCTACGAGCAGTACTTC.

J is TRBJ2-4 and V is TRBV25-1; no definite D call. V shed 2 bases and J shed 6 bases, with 11 bases lying between them. In germline, CDR1 is MGHDK, CDR2 SYGVNS. This CDR3 is built from 14 residues. The CDR3 here is CASSEERLGNIQYF. Written as DNA, the CDR3 is TGTGCCAGCAGTGAAGAGAGACTCGGAAACATTCAGTACTTC.

The V call is TRBV29-1, the J call TRBJ1-1; D uncertain. The ends were cut back, 4 bases at V and 2 bases at J, with 11 bases in the middle. This CDR3 is built from 13 residues. Germline V lookup: CDR1 SQVTM, CDR2 ANQGSEA. CDR3 bases: TGCAGCGTTGCCACCCGCGGTAACACTGAAGCTTTCTTT. Translating it yields CSVATRGNTEAFF.

V usage is TRBV7-9 and J usage is TRBJ2-7; 10 bases agree with TRBD1. Germline CDR1 reads SEHNR; CDR2 reads FQNEAQ (reference sequence). The CDR3 has 14 residues. With V trimmed by 3 bases and J by 8 bases, 7 bases remained unmatched. CDR3 sequence reads: CASSLSGQGTQQYF. The DNA of the CDR3 is TGTGCCAGCAGCTTGTCGGGACAGGGGACGCAGCAGTACTTC.

This sequence joins TRBV5-5 and TRBJ2-3; 7 bases agree with TRBD2. V dropped 2 bases and J dropped 1; count of bases not matched to a gene: 4. CDR1 SGHKS and CDR2 YYEKEE come from the germline V gene (reference sequence). This CDR3 comprises 15 residues. CDR3 loop: CASSLWEGGTDTQYF. Written as DNA, the CDR3 is TGTGCCAGCAGCTTATGGGAGGGAGGCACAGATACGCAGTATTTT.

This chain uses TRBV28 with TRBJ2-7; maybe TRBD2 (6 bases). With 5 bases removed from V and 7 bases from J, the gap between germline ends came to 9 bases. There are 11 residues in the CDR3. In germline, CDR1 is MDHEN, CDR2 SYDVKM. CDR3 in amino acids: CASSPRGEQYF. The CDR3, as DNA: TGTGCCAGCAGTCCCCGGGGGGAGCAGTACTTC. The full variable domain, with the rest looked up from reference TRBV28 and TRBJ2-7, is DVKVTQSSRYLVKRTGEKVFLECVQDMDHENMFWYRQDPGLGLRLIYFSYDVKMKEKGDIPEGYSVSREKKERFSLILESASTNQTSMYLCASSPRGEQYFGPGTRLTVT.

The genes are TRBV6-6 and TRBJ2-2, with a tentative D call TRBD2 (5 bases). CDR3 length: 13 amino acids. Germline lookup yields CDR1 MNHNY and CDR2 SVGAGI (reference sequence). Trimming removed 5 bases at V and 6 bases at J, with 10 bases between. The DNA for the CDR3 is TGTGCCAGCAGTGCCATACTAGCCGGGGAGCTGTTTTTT. It is translated as CASSAILAGELFF.

The rearrangement joins TRBV21-1 to TRBJ1-5; the D call TRBD1 from the table was never checked on the DNA. TRBV21-1 is described as a pseudogene. The length of the CDR3 is 19 residues. The CDR3 DNA sequence: TGTGCCAGCAGCAAAAAAAACCCCTTGGGGACAGGGAGCAATCAGCCCCAGCATTTT. Amino acids: CASSKKNPLGTGSNQPQHF.

The J gene is TRBJ2-3, the V gene TRBV25-1; 9 bases are a match to TRBD1. The CDR3 loop spans 15 amino acids. J gave up 4 bases and V 6 bases, and 8 bases lay outside the gene matches. Germline CDR1 and CDR2: MGHDK and SYGVNS. CDR3: CASSPADRGADTQYF. CDR3 coding DNA: TGTGCCAGCAGCCCAGCGGACAGGGGTGCAGATACGCAGTATTTT.

This chain links TRBV7-9 with TRBJ2-7, with 14 bases matching TRBD2. Trimming at V came to 2 bases and at J to 6 bases, leaving 15 bases not matched to a gene. Germline CDR1 and CDR2: SEHNR and FQNEAQ (reference sequence). This CDR3 region has 19 residues. The CDR3: CASSLRSSGGLAGGGEQYF. DNA of the CDR3: TGTGCCAGCAGCTTACGTTCCTCCGGCGGACTAGCGGGAGGCGGCGAGCAGTACTTC.

In this sample, this clone turned up once. The chain carries TRBV28 and TRBJ1-5; D is possibly TRBD1 (6 bases). Trimming took off 4 bases at V and 9 bases at J, with 16 bases between the two ends. CDR1 and CDR2 from the germline V gene are MDHEN and SYDVKM. The CDR3 is made up of 14 amino acids. CDR3: CASSYGQSSSPQHF. The CDR3 DNA is TGTGCCAGCAGTTACGGACAGTCGTCCTCGCCCCAGCATTTT.

The chain couples TRBV7-8 to TRBJ1-4; D gene uncertain. Germline CDR1 is SGHVS and CDR2 is FQNEAQ. The V gene lost 3 bases and the J gene lost 0 bases, with 5 bases spanning the gap. The CDR3 spans 14 residues. CDR3 sequence reads: CASSFSATNEKLFF. CDR3 coding DNA: TGTGCCAGCAGCTTCAGTGCAACTAATGAAAAACTGTTTTTT.

The gene calls are TRBV9 and TRBJ2-3, with 12 bases that match TRBD2. J was trimmed by 5 bases and V by 0 bases; bases with no gene match: 7. The CDR3 has 17 residues. CDR1 and CDR2 from the germline V gene are SGDLS and YYNGEE. CDR3 sequence (DNA): TGTGCCAGCAGCGTAGTTGCTAGCGGGAGGGCCCGAGATACGCAGTATTTT. It specifies CASSVVASGRARDTQYF.

The chain uses TRBV25-1 and TRBJ1-1; D is unclear. Germline V gene lookup returns CDR1 MGHDK and CDR2 SYGVNS. Between the trimmed V and J ends, which lost 6 bases and 4 bases, there was a span of 12 bases. The CDR3 contains 13 residues. CDR3 sequence: CASRGLGGTEAFF. CDR3 nucleotide sequence: TGTGCCAGCAGAGGTCTTGGAGGCACTGAAGCTTTCTTT.

This clone was observed a single time. The J gene is TRBJ2-7, the V gene TRBV7-9; TRBD1 aligns across 7 bases. The V segment lost 4 bases and the J segment 4 bases; nucleotides outside the gene matches: 10. The CDR3 extends over 15 amino acids. Per germline, CDR1 SEHNR and CDR2 FQNEAQ (reference sequence). CDR3 amino acids: CASSSSRDRPYEQYF. CDR3 in DNA: TGTGCCAGCAGCTCTAGCCGGGACAGACCTTACGAGCAGTACTTC.

V usage is TRBV11-2 and J usage is TRBJ2-2, with 15 bases fitting TRBD2. CDR1 and CDR2 from the germline V gene are SGHAT and FQNNGV. The CDR3 contains 18 residues. V trimming: 4 bases; J trimming: 2 bases; junction bases outside the gene matches: 5. CDR3 sequence: CASSSGTSGRLNTGELFF. Written as DNA, the CDR3 is TGTGCCAGCAGCTCTGGGACTAGCGGGAGGCTTAACACCGGGGAGCTGTTTTTT.

The chain recombines TRBV5-1 with TRBJ2-3; TRBD1 is a possible D gene (5 bases). Germline V gene data show CDR1 as SGHRS and CDR2 as YFSETQ. With 0 bases removed from V and 3 bases from J, the gap between germline ends came to 14 bases. The CDR3 covers 16 residues. This CDR3 is CASSLEQGFGTDTQYF. CDR3 nucleotide sequence: TGCGCCAGCAGCTTGGAGCAGGGTTTCGGTACAGATACGCAGTATTTT.

The genes are TRBV19 and TRBJ2-3; D might be TRBD2 (6 bases). Germline loops: CDR1 LNHDA, CDR2 SQIVND (reference sequence). There are 14 residues in the CDR3. The CDR3 loop is CASCASAGTDTQYF. CDR3 DNA: TGTGCGAGCTGTGCTAGCGCGGGCACAGATACGCAGTATTTT.

The genes are TRBV18 and TRBJ2-3; D ambiguous. Per germline, CDR1 KGHSH and CDR2 LQKENI. The CDR3 extends over 15 amino acids. V lost 3 bases, J lost 0 bases, and 10 bases lay in between. The CDR3 loop is CASSPYAGSTDTQYF. The CDR3 coding sequence is TGTGCCAGCTCACCCTACGCCGGGAGCACAGATACGCAGTATTTT.

DNA for the CDR3: TGTGCCACCAGCAGAGAAAGGGGTCCTAATGAAAAACTGTTTTTT. Protein sequence: CATSRERGPNEKLFF. The V and J genes are TRBV15 and TRBJ1-4; TRBD1 might be the D (5 bases). This CDR3 is built from 15 residues. The germline V gene has CDR1 LNHNV and CDR2 YYDKDF (reference sequence). The V gene lost 0 bases and the J gene lost 3 bases, with 8 bases spanning the gap. Filled out from reference TRBV15 and TRBJ1-4, the complete variable domain reads DAMVIQNPRYQVTQFGKPVTLSCSQTLNHNVMYWYQQKSSQAPKLLFHYYDKDFNNEADTPDNFQSRRPNTSFCFLDIRSPGLGDTAMYLCATSRERGPNEKLFFGSGTQLSVL.